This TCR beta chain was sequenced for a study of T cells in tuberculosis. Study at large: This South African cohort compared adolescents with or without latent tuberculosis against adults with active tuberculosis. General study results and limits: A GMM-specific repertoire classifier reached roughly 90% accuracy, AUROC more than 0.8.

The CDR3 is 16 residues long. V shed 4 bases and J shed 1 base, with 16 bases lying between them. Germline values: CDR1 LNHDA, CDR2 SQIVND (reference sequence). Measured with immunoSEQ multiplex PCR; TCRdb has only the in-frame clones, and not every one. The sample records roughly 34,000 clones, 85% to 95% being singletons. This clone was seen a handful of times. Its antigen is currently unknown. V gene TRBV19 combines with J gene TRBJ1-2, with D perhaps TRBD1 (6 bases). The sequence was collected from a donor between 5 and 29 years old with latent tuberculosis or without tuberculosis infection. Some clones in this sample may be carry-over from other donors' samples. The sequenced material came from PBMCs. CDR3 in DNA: TGTGCCAGTAGTAAAGTCCTAGGGGGAAGTAACTATGGCTACACCTTC. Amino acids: CASSKVLGGSNYGYTF.